The rows below give T cell receptor beta chains drawn from one sample of a study of response to subunit inactivated influenza vaccine. TCRdb re-derived calls from the RT-PCR reads in MiXCR, one entry per CDR3 protein. The table includes 400,000 to 650,000 distinct CDR3 sequences, approximately 7.2% detected once. The sequenced sample was PBMCs from blood, obtained less than 25 months after vaccination. These TCRs come from a man aged 50-75 years who received an inactivated influenza vaccine. Each CDR3 is given with its conserved first and last residue. The D gene is left open where the match is weak. Clone sizes are given selectively: once, few, many, or a class where the clone is expanded.

D,J,V,size,CDR3,DNA
NA,TRBJ2-5,TRBV7-9,few,CASSPGLRPGVGETQYF,TGTGCCAGCAGCCCAGGGTTAAGGCCCGGAGTGGGTGAGACCCAGTACTTC
NA,TRBJ2-6,TRBV28,many,CASSLGQGSSGANVLTF,TGTGCCAGCAGCTTAGGGCAAGGGTCCTCTGGGGCCAACGTCCTGACTTTC
NA,TRBJ2-7,TRBV18,many,CASSGFRDGYEQYF,TGTGCCAGCTCAGGGTTCCGGGACGGTTACGAGCAGTACTTC
NA,TRBJ2-3,TRBV7-2,many,CASSLVSRGADTQYF,TGTGCCAGCAGCTTAGTCTCGCGCGGGGCAGATACGCAGTATTTT
NA,TRBJ2-7,TRBV6-1,few,CASTHKQGFPNYEQYF,TGTGCCAGCACCCATAAACAGGGATTCCCTAATTACGAGCAGTACTTC
NA,TRBJ1-3,TRBV7-9,NA,CASSSWVSGNTIYF,TGTGCCAGCAGCTCTTGGGTCTCTGGAAACACCATATATTTT
TRBD1,TRBJ2-5,TRBV12-3/TRBV12-4,many,CASSSTGALQETQYF,TGTGCCAGCAGTTCGACAGGGGCCCTGCAAGAGACCCAGTACTTC
NA,TRBJ1-5,TRBV27,few,CASSYRYSNQPQHF,TGTGCCAGCAGTTACAGATATAGCAATCAGCCCCAGCATTTT
NA,TRBJ1-6,TRBV27,NA,CASSFPTEGSPLHF,TGTGCCAGCAGTTTCCCAACCGAGGGTTCACCCCTCCACTTT
NA,TRBJ1-2,TRBV5-1,few,CASSGNMDLGGYTF,TGCGCCAGCAGCGGTAATATGGACCTGGGGGGCTACACCTTC
NA,TRBJ1-2,TRBV7-9,NA,CASSSFYLRRGNYGYTF,TGTGCCAGCAGCTCCTTTTACCTACGCAGGGGTAACTATGGCTACACCTTC
NA,TRBJ1-2,TRBV12-3/TRBV12-4,many,CASRSMGTGNYGYTF,TGTGCCAGCAGGTCGATGGGGACTGGAAACTATGGCTACACCTTC
TRBD1,TRBJ2-1,TRBV6-1,many,CASRDDRVNYNEQFF,TGTGCCAGCAGGGACGACAGGGTAAACTACAATGAGCAGTTCTTC
NA,TRBJ2-1,TRBV5-5,many,CASSLADGEQFF,TGTGCCAGCAGCTTGGCCGACGGTGAGCAGTTCTTC
NA,TRBJ1-2,TRBV20-1,few,CSARDQSNYGYTF,TGCAGTGCTAGAGATCAGTCTAACTATGGCTACACCTTC
NA,TRBJ1-1,TRBV7-2,NA,CASSFGRMNTEAFF,TGTGCCAGCAGCTTTGGCAGGATGAACACTGAAGCTTTCTTT
NA,TRBJ2-2,TRBV29-1,many,CSVARSTGELFF,TGCAGCGTTGCTAGAAGCACCGGGGAGCTGTTTTTT
TRBD2,TRBJ2-5,TRBV3-1,few,CASSPRWGAGGPSRETQYF,TGTGCCAGCAGCCCCCGATGGGGGGCGGGAGGCCCAAGTCGCGAGACCCAGTACTTC
NA,TRBJ2-7,TRBV2,few,CASDEGIGLNGEQYF,TGTGCCAGCGACGAAGGTATAGGTTTGAATGGGGAGCAGTACTTC
NA,TRBJ1-6,TRBV9,NA,CASSEGRNIQNSPLHF,TGTGCCAGCAGCGAGGGTCGAAACATTCAAAATTCACCCCTCCACTTT
NA,TRBJ2-1,TRBV4-1,few,CASSQDLYGAGNNEQFF,TGCGCCAGCAGCCAAGATCTTTACGGAGCCGGTAACAATGAGCAGTTCTTC
NA,TRBJ1-5,TRBV20-1,NA,CSAHGGGGNQPQHF,TGCAGTGCACACGGGGGGGGCGGCAATCAGCCCCAGCATTTT
NA,TRBJ2-1,TRBV6-5,once,CASRPARYEQFF,TGTGCCAGCAGGCCCGCGAGGTATGAGCAGTTCTTC
NA,TRBJ2-1,TRBV5-1,many,CASSPQDRVPHEQFF,TGCGCCAGCAGCCCACAGGATCGCGTCCCCCATGAGCAGTTCTTC
NA,TRBJ2-1,TRBV2,NA,CASSEALAVSSYNEQFF,TGTGCCAGCAGTGAAGCGCTAGCCGTTAGCTCCTACAATGAGCAGTTCTTC